This is a list of T cell receptor beta chains from one sample in a study of neurological immune-mediated disorders. MiXCR, applied by TCRdb to the 5' RACE reads, yields one record per CDR3 protein. The table lists about 46,000 distinct CDR3 sequences, about 2% of them singletons. The sequenced sample was PBMCs. These receptors were obtained from a woman in her thirties or forties with multiple sclerosis. CDR3s include the opening cysteine and the closing phenylalanine or tryptophan. Each record gives: J gene, D gene, clone size, V gene, CDR3 DNA, CDR3 protein. The D gene is left open where the match is weak. Size tells how often a clone was seen (once, few, many) or the class of an expanded clone, and some rows leave it out.

TRBJ2-1 | . | many | TRBV5-1 | TGCGCCAGCAGCTTACGACAATACAATGAGCAGTTCTTC | CASSLRQYNEQFF
TRBJ2-2 | . | many | TRBV7-9 | TGTGCCAGCAGCCCGGGGGAGCTGTTTTTT | CASSPGELFF
TRBJ1-2 | . | many | TRBV20-1 | TGCAGTGCTCCAGACAGTCTCTATGGCTACACCTTC | CSAPDSLYGYTF
TRBJ2-1 | TRBD2 | many | TRBV5-1 | TGCGCCAGCAGCGCTCCCGGGACTAGCGGGGGCAATGAGCAGTTCTTC | CASSAPGTSGGNEQFF
TRBJ2-7 | . | . | TRBV7-2 | TGTGCCAGCAGCATACTGGGACCCAAATTCTACGAGCAGTACTTC | CASSILGPKFYEQYF
TRBJ2-3 | TRBD1 | few | TRBV7-9 | TGTGCCAGCAGCCCCTTGGACAGGGCAGGATCGGGAGATACGCAGTATTTT | CASSPLDRAGSGDTQYF
TRBJ2-2 | . | many | TRBV9 | TGTGCCAGCAGCGTAGACGGGGGGAACACCGGGGAGCTGTTTTTT | CASSVDGGNTGELFF
TRBJ1-5 | . | many | TRBV18 | TGTGCCAGCTCTCCCCGAGCAGTCCATCAGCCCCAGCATTTT | CASSPRAVHQPQHF
TRBJ2-2 | TRBD2 | . | TRBV6-5 | TGTGCCAGTTCCTGGGGGGGGTTGACCGGGGAGCTGTTTTTT | CASSWGGLTGELFF
TRBJ2-4 | . | many | TRBV20-1 | TGCAGTGCTAGGAAGTACTCCCCGGAAAACATTCAGTACTTC | CSARKYSPENIQYF
TRBJ2-7 | . | many | TRBV10-2 | TGCGCCAGCAGTGAGGGTATTAACGAGCAGTACTTC | CASSEGINEQYF
TRBJ2-3 | . | many | TRBV12-3/TRBV12-4 | TGTGCCAGCAGTTTGGGTGGGGGTAGCACAGATACGCAGTATTTT | CASSLGGGSTDTQYF
TRBJ1-1 | TRBD1 | many | TRBV5-1 | TGCGCCAGTGCCCTAGGGACAGGGGACACTGAAGCTTTCTTT | CASALGTGDTEAFF
TRBJ1-1 | . | many | TRBV5-1 | TGCGCCAGCAGCTTGAATCAGGGAAGTGAAGCTTTCTTT | CASSLNQGSEAFF
TRBJ2-1 | TRBD1 | few | TRBV5-1 | TGCGCCAGCAGCCTCCGGGACAGGGGGAAGGATGAGCAGTTCTTC | CASSLRDRGKDEQFF
TRBJ1-6 | . | many | TRBV5-1 | TGCGCCAGCAGCTTGGCAGAAGATACAGGGTTTTCACCCCTCAACTTT | CASSLAEDTGFSPLNF
TRBJ2-5 | TRBD2 | many | TRBV11-2 | TGTGCCAGCAGCTCCACGACTAGCGGGGGTAGGGAGACCCAGTACTTC | CASSSTTSGGRETQYF
TRBJ1-1 | . | many | TRBV5-1 | TGCGCCAGCAGCCCGGTTCGAGATTGGGGCACTGAAGCTTTCTTT | CASSPVRDWGTEAFF
TRBJ1-2 | . | few | TRBV19 | TGTGCCAGTACCGAGGCGGACAGACCTAACTATGGCTACACCTTC | CASTEADRPNYGYTF
TRBJ2-3 | . | many | TRBV4-1 | TGCGCCAGCAGCCGGGGACCAGGCACAGATACGCAGTATTTT | CASSRGPGTDTQYF
TRBJ1-1 | . | many | TRBV20-1 | TGCAGTGCTCCAAGGGGGGGACTCTTAAAGAACACTGAAGCTTTCTTT | CSAPRGGLLKNTEAFF
TRBJ2-5 | . | many | TRBV5-1 | TGCGCCAGCAGCATGGCCAACCATGGTGAGACCCAGTACTTC | CASSMANHGETQYF
TRBJ1-1 | TRBD1 | many | TRBV5-1 | TGCGCCAGCAGCTTGGCGCAGGGGGGGACTGAAGCTTTCTTT | CASSLAQGGTEAFF
TRBJ2-2 | . | many | TRBV20-1 | TGCAGTGCTAGACAAGGGGGAGGCACCGGGGAGCTGTTTTTT | CSARQGGGTGELFF
TRBJ2-5 | TRBD2 | many | TRBV24-1 | TGTGCCACCAGTCAACTAGCGGGGGCGAAAGAGACCCAGTACTTC | CATSQLAGAKETQYF
TRBJ1-5 | TRBD1 | many | TRBV5-1 | TGCGCCAGCAGCTTTGGACCCGTAGGGACAGGGGGCAATCAGCCCCAGCATTTT | CASSFGPVGTGGNQPQHF
TRBJ2-6 | . | many | TRBV11-2 | TGTGCCAGCAGCTTGTGGGACCGGAGCTCTGGGGCCAACGTCCTGACTTTC | CASSLWDRSSGANVLTF
TRBJ2-5 | . | many | TRBV5-1 | TGCGCCAGCAGCTCGATCGGGGAGACCCAGTACTTC | CASSSIGETQYF
TRBJ2-1 | TRBD2 | many | TRBV5-8 | TGTGCCAGCAGCTTGACGATAGCGGGGGGCTATGAGCAGTTCTTC | CASSLTIAGGYEQFF
TRBJ1-1 | . | many | TRBV5-1 | TGCGCCAGCAGCTTAAGGCAGGCGAACACTGAAGCTTTCTTT | CASSLRQANTEAFF
TRBJ2-1 | TRBD2 | many | TRBV4-1 | TGCGCCAGCAGCCGGCAACCAGCGGGGAGCTCCTACAATGAGCAGTTCTTC | CASSRQPAGSSYNEQFF
TRBJ2-1 | TRBD1 | many | TRBV15 | TGTGCCACCAGCTTCTCAGACAGGGGTAATGAGCAGTTCTTC | CATSFSDRGNEQFF
TRBJ2-1 | . | few | TRBV6-1 | TGTGCCAGCAGTCAGGGACCTATCGCTATCAGTGAGCAGTTCTTC | CASSQGPIAISEQFF
TRBJ1-2 | . | many | TRBV29-1 | TGCAGCGTTTCGGACCCCGAGGGGGGCTACACCTTC | CSVSDPEGGYTF
TRBJ2-1 | TRBD2 | many | TRBV20-1 | TGCAGTGCTAGCGCTTCTGGTAGCGGGGGGTCCTACAATGAGCAGTTCTTC | CSASASGSGGSYNEQFF
TRBJ1-1 | . | many | TRBV5-1 | TGCGCCAGCAGCTTCGTCGCAGGGTCTAACACTGAAGCTTTCTTT | CASSFVAGSNTEAFF
TRBJ1-2 | TRBD1 | many | TRBV28 | TGTGCCAGCAGTTCAACAGGGGATGGCTATGGCTACACCTTC | CASSSTGDGYGYTF
TRBJ1-2 | TRBD1 | many | TRBV10-3 | TGTGCCATCAGTCCAGGGGGGAGGACATATGGCTACACCTTC | CAISPGGRTYGYTF
TRBJ1-6 | . | many | TRBV5-1 | TGCGCCAGCAGCTTGGAGCAGGGAAACTCACCCCTCCACTTT | CASSLEQGNSPLHF
TRBJ1-5 | . | many | TRBV12-3/TRBV12-4 | TGTGCCAGCACCGGCGACGGCTTCAATCAGCCCCAGCATTTT | CASTGDGFNQPQHF
TRBJ2-7 | . | many | TRBV11-3 | TGTGCCAGCAGCCCGAACAGGATTACCCACGAGCAGTACTTC | CASSPNRITHEQYF
TRBJ2-2 | . | many | TRBV5-5 | TGTGCCAGCAGCTTTCAAACAGGGCGGAGCGGGGAGCTGTTTTTT | CASSFQTGRSGELFF
TRBJ1-1 | . | many | TRBV7-9 | TGTGCCAGCAGCTTAGGGCGGCCAATGAGTGAAGCTTTCTTT | CASSLGRPMSEAFF
TRBJ1-1 | . | many | TRBV29-1 | TGCAGCGTTGCGGGGGGGGGTGAGACTGAAGCTTTCTTT | CSVAGGGETEAFF
TRBJ2-1 | . | many | TRBV7-8 | TGTGCCAGCAGCACGGACCGGGACGGTGAGCAGTTCTTC | CASSTDRDGEQFF
TRBJ2-7 | TRBD1 | many | TRBV11-2 | TGTGCCAGCAGCTTATCCAGGGGGTGGGAGCAGTACTTC | CASSLSRGWEQYF
TRBJ1-1 | . | many | TRBV20-1 | TGCAGTGCTAGAGAGTCAGAGGGAGAAGCTTTCTTT | CSARESEGEAFF
TRBJ1-2 | . | many | TRBV5-1 | TGCGCCAGCACCGTTGCGTCCAGGGCGAACTATGGCTACACCTTC | CASTVASRANYGYTF
TRBJ2-2 | TRBD1 | many | TRBV5-4 | TGTGCCAGCAGCAAATCACAGGGGCCCCTCGCGAACACCGGGGAGCTGTTTTTT | CASSKSQGPLANTGELFF
TRBJ2-7 | TRBD2 | . | TRBV2 | TGTGCCAGTAGTGAACCACTAGCGGGCCCTTTTCAGTACTTC | CASSEPLAGPFQYF
TRBJ2-1 | . | many | TRBV20-1 | TGCAGTGTTGGGAGCTCCTACAATGAGCAGTTCTTC | CSVGSSYNEQFF
TRBJ2-3 | . | many | TRBV2 | TGTGCCAGCAGTGGTTCGGGTAGCGACAGATATACGCAGTATTTT | CASSGSGSDRYTQYF
TRBJ1-1 | . | many | TRBV7-6 | TGTGCCAGCAGAGTTGGGGGGAACACTGAAGCTTTCTTT | CASRVGGNTEAFF
TRBJ1-3 | . | many | TRBV5-1 | TGCGCCAGCAGCCCACTGGCCGACTCTGGAAACACCATATATTTT | CASSPLADSGNTIYF
TRBJ2-2 | TRBD2 | many | TRBV7-8 | TGTGCCAGCAGCTATAGCGGGGGAGCGAACACCGGGGAGCTGTTTTTT | CASSYSGGANTGELFF
TRBJ1-4 | . | many | TRBV9 | TGTGCCAGCAGCGCCAGGGCAGCTAATGAAAAACTGTTTTTT | CASSARAANEKLFF
TRBJ1-1 | . | many | TRBV20-1 | TGCAGTGCTGGAGTGGGGTACTCGAACACTGAAGCTTTCTTT | CSAGVGYSNTEAFF